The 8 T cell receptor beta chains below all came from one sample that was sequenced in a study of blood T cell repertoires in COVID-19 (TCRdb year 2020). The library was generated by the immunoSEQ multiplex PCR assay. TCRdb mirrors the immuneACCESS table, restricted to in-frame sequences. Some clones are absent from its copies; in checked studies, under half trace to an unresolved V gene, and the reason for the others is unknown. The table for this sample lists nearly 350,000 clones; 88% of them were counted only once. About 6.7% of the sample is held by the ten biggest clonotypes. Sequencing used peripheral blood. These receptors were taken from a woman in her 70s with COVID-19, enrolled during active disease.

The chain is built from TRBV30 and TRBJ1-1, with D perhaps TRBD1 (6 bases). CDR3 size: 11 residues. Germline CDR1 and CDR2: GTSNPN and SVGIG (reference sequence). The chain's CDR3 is CVGGRDTEAFF. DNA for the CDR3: TGTGTGGGGGGGCGGGACACTGAAGCTTTCTTT.

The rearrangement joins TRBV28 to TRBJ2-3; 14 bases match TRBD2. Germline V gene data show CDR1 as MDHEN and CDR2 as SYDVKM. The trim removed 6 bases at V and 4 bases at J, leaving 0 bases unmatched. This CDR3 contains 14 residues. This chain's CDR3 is CASRTSGGADTQYF. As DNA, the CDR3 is TGTGCCAGCAGGACTAGCGGGGGGGCAGATACGCAGTATTTT. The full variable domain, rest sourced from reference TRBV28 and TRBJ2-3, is DVKVTQSSRYLVKRTGEKVFLECVQDMDHENMFWYRQDPGLGLRLIYFSYDVKMKEKGDIPEGYSVSREKKERFSLILESASTNQTSMYLCASRTSGGADTQYFGPGTRLTVL.

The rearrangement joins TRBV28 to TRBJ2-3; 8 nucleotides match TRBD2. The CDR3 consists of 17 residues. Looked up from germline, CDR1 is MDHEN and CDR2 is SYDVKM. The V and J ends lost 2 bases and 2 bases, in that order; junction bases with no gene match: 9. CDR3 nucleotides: TGTGCCAGCAGTTTAGTCCGTGGGCGGGGGGACACAGATACGCAGTATTTT. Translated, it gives CASSLVRGRGDTDTQYF.

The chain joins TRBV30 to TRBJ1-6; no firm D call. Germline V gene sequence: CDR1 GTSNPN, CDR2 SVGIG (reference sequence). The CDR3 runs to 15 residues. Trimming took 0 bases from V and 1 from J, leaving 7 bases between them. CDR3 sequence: CAWSVEVSYNSPLHF. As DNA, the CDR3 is TGTGCCTGGAGTGTGGAGGTATCCTATAATTCACCCCTCCACTTT.

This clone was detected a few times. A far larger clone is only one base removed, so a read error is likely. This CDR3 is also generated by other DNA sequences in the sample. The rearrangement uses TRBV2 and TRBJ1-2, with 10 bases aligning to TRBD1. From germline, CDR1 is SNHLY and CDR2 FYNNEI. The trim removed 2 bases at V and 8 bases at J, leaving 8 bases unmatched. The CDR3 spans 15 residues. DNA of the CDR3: TGTGCCAGCAGTGAAAGGGGACAGGGGTGGGGGGGCTACACCTTC. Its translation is CASSERGQGWGGYTF. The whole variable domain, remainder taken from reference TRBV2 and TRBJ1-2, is EPEVTQTPSHQVTQMGQEVILRCVPISNHLYFYWYRQILGQKVEFLVSFYNNEISEKSEIFDDQFSVERPDGSNFTLKIRSTKLEDSAMYFCASSERGQGWGGYTFGSGTRLTVV.

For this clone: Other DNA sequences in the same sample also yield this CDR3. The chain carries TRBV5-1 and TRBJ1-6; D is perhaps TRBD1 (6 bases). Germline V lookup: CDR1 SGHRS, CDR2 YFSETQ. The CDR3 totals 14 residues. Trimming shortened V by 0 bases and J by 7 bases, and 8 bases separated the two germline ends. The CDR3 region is CASSLEQGNSPLHF. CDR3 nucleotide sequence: TGCGCCAGCAGCTTGGAACAGGGCAATTCACCCCTCCACTTT.

The CDR3 coding sequence is TGTGCCAGCAGCTTACAGGCCGATCAGCCCCAGCATTTT. The encoded protein is CASSLQADQPQHF. This sequence joins TRBV7-2 and TRBJ1-5; D ambiguous. The CDR3 runs 13 residues. Germline values: CDR1 SGHTA, CDR2 FQGNSA. The V end was cut by 2 bases, the J end by 5 bases, with 7 bases between.

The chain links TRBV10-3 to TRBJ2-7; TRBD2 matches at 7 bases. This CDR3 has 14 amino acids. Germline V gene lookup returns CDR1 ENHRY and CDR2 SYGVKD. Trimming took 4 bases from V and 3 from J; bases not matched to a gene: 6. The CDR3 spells CAISASGGDYEQYF. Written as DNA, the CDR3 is TGTGCCATCAGTGCCTCGGGGGGAGACTACGAGCAGTACTTC.